The present entry profiles one TCR beta chain with its context. Graves' hyperthyroidism without ophthalmopathy progression within 18 months was termed stable. The study based diagnoses on clinical symptoms, serum thyroxine and TRAb, thyroid ultrasound and orbital computed tomography. TCR beta CDR3 regions were amplified from RNA transcripts. A first-round RT-PCR of the TCR CDR3 used the HTBI primer set. TCRdb redid the calling of the multiplex PCR reads with MiXCR, one entry per CDR3 protein. The sample records roughly 200,000 distinct CDR3 sequences, about 16% being singletons. The germline gives CDR1 SEHNR, CDR2 FQNEAQ (reference sequence). The CDR3 runs 14 residues. Trimming stripped 7 bases from V and 6 bases from J, with 18 bases between. The sample is drawn from a study of T cells in Graves' hyperthyroidism and ophthalmopathy. In the study overall: Peripheral blood draws took place at initial diagnosis, ahead of any treatment.

The chain employs TRBV7-9 and TRBJ1-1; no clear D gene. The sample taken for sequencing was blood. This sequence originates from a man aged 35 to 55 with Graves' hyperthyroidism. CDR3 protein: CASTARVADSEAFF. The CDR3 DNA sequence: TGTGCCAGCACAGCCCGGGTCGCCGACTCTGAAGCTTTCTTT. The whole variable domain, remainder taken from reference TRBV7-9 and TRBJ1-1, is DTGVSQNPRHKITKRGQNVTFRCDPISEHNRLYWYRQTLGQGPEFLTYFQNEAQLEKSRLLSDRFSAERPKGSFSTLEIQRTEQGDSAMYLCASTARVADSEAFFGQGTRLTVV.